This T cell receptor beta chain was found in a study of blood T cell repertoires in COVID-19. Study-wide background: Researchers got acute and convalescent COVID-19 samples from the United States, Italy and Spain. Nucleic acid was either cDNA or gDNA, and it came from T cells, B-cell-depleted T cells, or PBMCs.

Data came from immunoSEQ multiplex PCR; TCRdb stores just in-frame clones and leaves some out. The sample records more than 75,000 clones, 80% being singletons. Trimming cost V 6 bases and J 8 bases, with 25 bases left between them. In germline, CDR1 is SNHLY, CDR2 FYNNEI. CDR3 length: 17 amino acids. Sequencing input: peripheral blood. The TCR originated in a woman of 80 years or more with active or convalescent COVID-19. This chain links TRBV2 with TRBJ2-2; TRBD2 is a possible D gene (5 bases). The CDR3: CASSVFRTRPRGGELFF. The CDR3 nucleotides are TGTGCCAGCAGCGTTTTTCGGACGCGTCCCCGGGGAGGGGAGCTGTTTTTT.